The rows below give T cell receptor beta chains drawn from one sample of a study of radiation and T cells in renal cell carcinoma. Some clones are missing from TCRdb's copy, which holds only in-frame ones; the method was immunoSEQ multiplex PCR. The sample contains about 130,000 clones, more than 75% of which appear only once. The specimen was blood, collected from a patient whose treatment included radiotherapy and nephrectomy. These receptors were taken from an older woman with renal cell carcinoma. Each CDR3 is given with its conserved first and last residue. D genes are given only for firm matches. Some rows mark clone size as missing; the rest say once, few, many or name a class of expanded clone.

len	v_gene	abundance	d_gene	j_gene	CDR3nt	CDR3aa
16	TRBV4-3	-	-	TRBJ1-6	TGCGCCAGCAGCCGGGCGGTAAGGACAGATAATTCACCCCTCCACTTT	CASSRAVRTDNSPLHF
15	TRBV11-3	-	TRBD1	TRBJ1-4	TGTGCCAGCAGCACCCGGACAGGGGCTAATGAAAAACTGTTTTTT	CASSTRTGANEKLFF
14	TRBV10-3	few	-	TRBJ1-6	TGTGCCATCAGTGAGAAGGGAAGCAATTCACCCCTCCACTTT	CAISEKGSNSPLHF
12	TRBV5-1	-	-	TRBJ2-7	TGCGCCAGCAGCTTTCAGGGCCACGAGCAGTACTTC	CASSFQGHEQYF
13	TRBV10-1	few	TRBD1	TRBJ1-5	TGCGCCAGCTGGGACAGGGTCAATCAGCCCCAGCATTTT	CASWDRVNQPQHF
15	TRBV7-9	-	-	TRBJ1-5	TGTGCCAGCAGCTCAACAGGAGTTAGCAATCAGCCCCAGCATTTT	CASSSTGVSNQPQHF
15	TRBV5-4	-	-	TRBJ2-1	TGTGCCAGCAGCTTGAGTCTTAGCCCAAACAATGAGCAGTTCTTC	CASSLSLSPNNEQFF
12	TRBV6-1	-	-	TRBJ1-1	TGTGCCAGCAGTGAATGGGTTTCTGAAGCTTTCTTT	CASSEWVSEAFF
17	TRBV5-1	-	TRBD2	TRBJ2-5	TGCGCCAGCAGCTCTTCACTAGCGGGGGTCCTCCAAGAGACCCAGTACTTC	CASSSSLAGVLQETQYF
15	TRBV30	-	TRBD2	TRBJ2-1	TGTGCCTGGAAGGGAGAGCGGGAGATCTACAATGAGCAGTTCTTC	CAWKGEREIYNEQFF
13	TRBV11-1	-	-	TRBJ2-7	TGTGCCAGCAGCTTGGGTCCCGACTACGAGCAGTACTTC	CASSLGPDYEQYF
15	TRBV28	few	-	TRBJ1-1	TGTGCCAGCAGTTTATCGGGTAAGGGGTTCACTGAAGCTTTCTTT	CASSLSGKGFTEAFF
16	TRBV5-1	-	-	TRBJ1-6	TGCGCCAGCAGCTTATCGGTCGGAGGGGTGAATTCACCCCTCCACTTT	CASSLSVGGVNSPLHF
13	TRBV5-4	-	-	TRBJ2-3	TGTGCCAGCAGTCTGGGAACAACAGATACGCAGTATTTT	CASSLGTTDTQYF
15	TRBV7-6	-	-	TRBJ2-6	TGTGCCAGCAGCTTGCCTCCCTCTGGGGCCAACGTCCTGACTTTC	CASSLPPSGANVLTF
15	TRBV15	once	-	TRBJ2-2	TGTGCCACCAGCAGAGTTCGGGCGGGGACCGGGGAGCTGTTTTTT	CATSRVRAGTGELFF
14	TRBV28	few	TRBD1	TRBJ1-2	TGTGCCAGCAGTCCAGGGGGGGACAGCTATGGCTACACCTTC	CASSPGGDSYGYTF
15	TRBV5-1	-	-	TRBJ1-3	TGCGCCAGCAGCTTGGGGGATTTCAAGGGAAACACCATATATTTT	CASSLGDFKGNTIYF
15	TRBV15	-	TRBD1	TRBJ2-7	TGTGCCACCAGCAGAGGGACAGGGGATAGGTACGAGCAGTACTTC	CATSRGTGDRYEQYF
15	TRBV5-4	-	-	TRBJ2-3	TGTGCCATCTCCGCGCGGCAGGGCGGCACAGATACGCAGTATTTT	CAISARQGGTDTQYF
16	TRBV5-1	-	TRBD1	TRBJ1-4	TGCGCCAGCAGCTCTGACAGGGGATGGGCTAATGAAAAACTGTTTTTT	CASSSDRGWANEKLFF
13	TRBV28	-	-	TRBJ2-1	TGTGCCAGCACGGGGCGGTCTGACAATGAGCAGTTCTTC	CASTGRSDNEQFF
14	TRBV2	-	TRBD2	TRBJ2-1	TGTGCCAGCAGTGATCAGGGGACTAGCCCAGAGCAGTTCTTC	CASSDQGTSPEQFF
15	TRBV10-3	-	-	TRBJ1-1	TGTGCCATCAGTGGGGGGGGGCCCCAAATCGCTGAAGCTTTCTTT	CAISGGGPQIAEAFF
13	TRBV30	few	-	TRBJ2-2	TGTGCCGGGAGCGGGCTGAACACCGGGGAGCTGTTTTTT	CAGSGLNTGELFF
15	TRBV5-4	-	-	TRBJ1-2	TGTGCCAGCAGCTCCCCGAGGGAGGGGAAGTTTGGCTACACCTTC	CASSSPREGKFGYTF
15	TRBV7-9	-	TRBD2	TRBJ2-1	TGTGCCAGCAGCTCCCTAGCGGGGGGCGGGAATGAGCAGTTCTTC	CASSSLAGGGNEQFF
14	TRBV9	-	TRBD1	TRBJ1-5	TGTGCCAGCAGCGGGGGACAGCCATATCAGCCCCAGCATTTT	CASSGGQPYQPQHF
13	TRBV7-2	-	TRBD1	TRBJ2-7	TGTGCCAGCAGCTCGACAGGGGGGTACGAGCAGTACTTC	CASSSTGGYEQYF
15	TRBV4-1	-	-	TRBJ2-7	TGCGCCAGCAGCCACCGGGGCTCTAGCTCCTACGAGCAGTACTTC	CASSHRGSSSYEQYF
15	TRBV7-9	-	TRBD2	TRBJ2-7	TGTGCCAGCAGCCCAGGACTAGATCTATCGGGCGAGCAGTACTTC	CASSPGLDLSGEQYF
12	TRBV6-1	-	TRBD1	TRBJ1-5	TGTGCCACTGACAGGGTGAATCAGCCCCAGCATTTT	CATDRVNQPQHF
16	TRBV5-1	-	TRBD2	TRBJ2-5	TGCGCCAGCAGCCTACAACTAGCGGGGGGATGGGAGACCCAGTACTTC	CASSLQLAGGWETQYF
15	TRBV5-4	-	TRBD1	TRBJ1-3	TGTGCCAGCAGCACGGACAGGGGGCTAGGAAACACCATATATTTT	CASSTDRGLGNTIYF
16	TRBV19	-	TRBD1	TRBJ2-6	TGTGCCAGTAGTTCGTGGACAGGGACTGGGGCCAACGTCCTGACTTTC	CASSSWTGTGANVLTF
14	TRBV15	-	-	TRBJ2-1	TGTGCCACCAGCAGATCCAGCTCCTACAATGAGCAGTTCTTC	CATSRSSSYNEQFF
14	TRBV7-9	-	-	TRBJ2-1	TGTGCCAGCAGCTTAGGTCCAGGGCACAATGAGCAGTTCTTC	CASSLGPGHNEQFF
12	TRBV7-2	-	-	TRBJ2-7	TGTGCCAGCAGCTTCGACGGGTACGAGCAGTACTTC	CASSFDGYEQYF
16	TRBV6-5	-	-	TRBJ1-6	TGTGCCAGCAGTTTAGGGACCCTCCCCATCAATTCACCCCTCCACTTT	CASSLGTLPINSPLHF
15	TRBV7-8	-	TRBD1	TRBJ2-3	TGTGCCAGCAGAGCACGGACAGGGAGCACAGATACGCAGTATTTT	CASRARTGSTDTQYF
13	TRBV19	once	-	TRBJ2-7	TGTGCCAGTAGTATAGATCTGAGGTACGAGCAGTACTTC	CASSIDLRYEQYF
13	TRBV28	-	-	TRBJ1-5	TGTGCCGGCGGGCCATATAGCAATCAGCCCCAGCATTTT	CAGGPYSNQPQHF
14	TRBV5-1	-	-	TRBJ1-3	TGCGCCAGCAGCCTTCCGACAGCCAGAAACACCATATATTTT	CASSLPTARNTIYF
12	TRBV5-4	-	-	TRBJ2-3	TGTGCCAGCAGCACGGTAATGGATACGCAGTATTTT	CASSTVMDTQYF
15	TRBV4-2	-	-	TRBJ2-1	TGTGCCAGCAGCGAGACTAGTTTCTCCTACAATGAGCAGTTCTTC	CASSETSFSYNEQFF
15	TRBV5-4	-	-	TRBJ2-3	TGTGCCAGCAGCTCAGTCCGGGGGGCCCCAGATACGCAGTATTTT	CASSSVRGAPDTQYF
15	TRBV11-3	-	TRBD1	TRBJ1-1	TGTGCCAGCAGCTTAGGAGGGGACAGGAACACTGAAGCTTTCTTT	CASSLGGDRNTEAFF
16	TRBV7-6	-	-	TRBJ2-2	TGTGCCAGCAGCCCCCACCCTGGGGGCGGCACCGGGGAGCTGTTTTTT	CASSPHPGGGTGELFF
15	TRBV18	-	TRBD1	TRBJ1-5	TGTGCCAGCTCACCAAGGACAGGAAGCAATCAGCCCCAGCATTTT	CASSPRTGSNQPQHF
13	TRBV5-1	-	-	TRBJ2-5	TGCGCCAGCAGCTTGAGCGGCCAAGAGACCCAGTACTTC	CASSLSGQETQYF
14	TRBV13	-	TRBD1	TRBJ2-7	TGTGCCAGCAGCTTTGGGACAGCCGCTGCGGAGCAGTACTTC	CASSFGTAAAEQYF